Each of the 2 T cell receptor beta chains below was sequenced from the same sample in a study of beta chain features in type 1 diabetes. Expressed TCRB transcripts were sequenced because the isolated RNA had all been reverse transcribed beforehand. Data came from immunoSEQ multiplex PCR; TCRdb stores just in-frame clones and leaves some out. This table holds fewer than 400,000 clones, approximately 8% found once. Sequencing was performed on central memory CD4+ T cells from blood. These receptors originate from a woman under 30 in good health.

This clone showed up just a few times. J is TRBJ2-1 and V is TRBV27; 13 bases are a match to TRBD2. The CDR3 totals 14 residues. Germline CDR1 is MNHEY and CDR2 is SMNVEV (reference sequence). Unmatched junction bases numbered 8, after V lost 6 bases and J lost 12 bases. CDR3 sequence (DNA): TGTGCCAGCAGGGCACTAGCGGGAGGGAGGGGGCAGTTCTTC. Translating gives CASRALAGGRGQFF.

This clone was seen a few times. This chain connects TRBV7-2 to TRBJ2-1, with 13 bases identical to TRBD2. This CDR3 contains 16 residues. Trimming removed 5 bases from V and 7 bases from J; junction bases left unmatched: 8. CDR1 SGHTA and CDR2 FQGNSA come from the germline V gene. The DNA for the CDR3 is TGTGCCAGCAGCGTCCAGACTAGCGGGAGGCTTAATGAGCAGTTCTTC. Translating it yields CASSVQTSGRLNEQFF.